One and the same sample provided the 14 T cell receptor beta chains below, sequenced in a study of T-cell memory formation after mild COVID-19. From the 5' RACE reads, TCRdb called clonotypes with MiXCR, one entry per CDR3 protein. The sample consists of 470,000 or so distinct CDR3 sequences, 20% to 25% of them appearing once. Sequenced material: PBMCs or a T cell subset sorted from them (not recorded which). The receptors come from an adult woman who had mild COVID-19 (a few samples of this study predate the infection). Cell type and time point are not known.

V and J are TRBV7-9 and TRBJ2-1; D is unclear. Trimming stripped 4 bases from V and 4 bases from J, with 11 bases between. CDR1 and CDR2 (germline): SEHNR, FQNEAQ (reference sequence). The CDR3 runs to 14 residues. The CDR3 sequence is CASSSSHFYNEQFF. CDR3 bases: TGTGCCAGCAGCTCCAGCCATTTTTACAATGAGCAGTTCTTC. Combining the CDR3 with reference TRBV7-9 and TRBJ2-1 gives the whole variable domain DTGVSQNPRHKITKRGQNVTFRCDPISEHNRLYWYRQTLGQGPEFLTYFQNEAQLEKSRLLSDRFSAERPKGSFSTLEIQRTEQGDSAMYLCASSSSHFYNEQFFGPGTRLTVL.

This clonotype occurred a few times. The chain combines TRBV19 with TRBJ2-1; 10 bases agree with TRBD1. Germline loops: CDR1 LNHDA, CDR2 SQIVND (reference sequence). This CDR3 is 16 amino acids long. V lost 7 bases to trimming and J lost 8 bases; unmatched junction nucleotides: 14. The CDR3 nucleotides are TGTGCCAGTACCGAATTCAAGACCGGGACAGGGGATGAGCAGTTCTTC. It translates to CASTEFKTGTGDEQFF.

This chain uses TRBV5-6 with TRBJ2-3; 8 nucleotides match TRBD2. Unmatched junction bases numbered 13, after V lost 4 bases and J lost 6 bases. Per germline, CDR1 SGHDT and CDR2 YYEEEE. This CDR3 has 16 residues. CDR3 protein: CASSPPWRGDEDTQYF. The CDR3 DNA reads TGTGCCAGCAGCCCGCCCTGGCGGGGGGATGAGGATACGCAGTATTTT.

The chain uses TRBV5-1 and TRBJ2-2, with D unresolved. CDR3 length: 13 amino acids. Germline V lookup: CDR1 SGHRS, CDR2 YFSETQ. Deletions cut 5 bases from V and 2 bases from J, with 7 bases between. The CDR3 region is CASSTKNTGELFF. The CDR3 bases are TGCGCCAGCAGTACCAAAAACACCGGGGAGCTGTTTTTT.

This clonotype has a single count. In nucleotides, the CDR3 is TGTGCCAGCAGGTCGATTAGGGGAGGAGTACGCGCTTTCTTT. Translating it yields CASRSIRGGVRAFF. The chain recombines TRBV5-5 with TRBJ1-1; the D gene is possibly TRBD1 (5 bases). V dropped 5 bases and J dropped 11 bases, with 22 bases sitting between them. Per the germline V gene, CDR1 is SGHKS and CDR2 is YYEKEE (reference sequence). The CDR3 length is 14 residues. Based on the CDR3 plus reference TRBV5-5 and TRBJ1-1, the full variable domain is DAGVTQSPTHLIKTRGQQVTLRCSPISGHKSVSWYQQVLGQGPQFIFQYYEKEERGRGNFPDRFSARQFPNYSSELNVNALLLGDSALYLCASRSIRGGVRAFFGQGTRLTVV.

The genes are TRBV7-2 and TRBJ2-1; the D gene could be TRBD1 or TRBD2 (5 bases each). V shed 1 base and J shed 5 bases, with 15 bases lying between them. The CDR3 loop spans 16 amino acids. CDR1 and CDR2 from the germline V gene are SGHTA and FQGNSA. DNA for the CDR3: TGTGCCAGCAGCTTAGGCCCGGCAGGGAGAGACAATGAGCAGTTCTTC. Protein: CASSLGPAGRDNEQFF.

There are a few counts of this clonotype. The chain combines TRBV4-1 with TRBJ2-5; D is ambiguous. There are 17 residues in the CDR3. Germline V gene lookup returns CDR1 MGHRA and CDR2 YSYEKL. Trimming removed 4 bases from V and 1 base from J, with 19 bases in between. Written as DNA, the CDR3 is TGCGCCAGCAGCCCACATCAGACAACGGTGGGCCAAGAGACCCAGTACTTC. It codes for CASSPHQTTVGQETQYF.

This chain connects TRBV20-1 to TRBJ2-5, with TRBD2 matching over 11 bases. CDR1 and CDR2 (germline): DFQATT, SNEGSKA (reference sequence). The CDR3 has 14 amino acids. After removal of 6 bases from V and 1 base from J, the junction contained 4 bases not matched to a gene. For the CDR3, the DNA is TGCAGTGCCCTCCTAGCGGGAGGCCAAGAGACCCAGTACTTC. It yields the protein CSALLAGGQETQYF.

CDR3 in amino acids: CASSTTGIYGYTF. For the CDR3, the DNA is TGCGCCAGCAGCACTACCGGGATCTATGGCTACACCTTC. The V gene is TRBV5-1, the J gene TRBJ1-2, with unresolved D. V lost 4 bases and J lost 4, with 11 bases in between. This CDR3 comprises 13 residues. Germline V gives CDR1 SGHRS, CDR2 YFSETQ.

The chain uses TRBV3-1 and TRBJ2-2; 9 bases align to TRBD2. After removal of 2 bases from V and 7 bases from J, the junction contained 8 bases not matched to a gene. Per germline, CDR1 LGHDT and CDR2 YNNKEL (reference sequence). This CDR3 spans 16 amino acids. CDR3 region: CASSQTAGGRFGELFF. In nucleotides, the CDR3 is TGTGCCAGCAGCCAAACCGCGGGGGGGCGGTTCGGGGAGCTGTTTTTT.

In its sample, this clonotype was seen a few times. The CDR3 sequence: CASSLELGPEADTQYF. The CDR3 nucleotides are TGTGCCAGCAGCTTAGAACTGGGCCCGGAGGCAGATACGCAGTATTTT. The chain links TRBV7-9 to TRBJ2-3; D is perhaps TRBD2 (5 bases). The V end was cut by 1 base, the J end by 4 bases, with 15 bases between. CDR1 is SEHNR, CDR2 FQNEAQ, per germline (reference sequence). The CDR3 is made up of 16 amino acids.

This chain uses TRBV7-6 with TRBJ1-3; no clear D. This CDR3 has 15 residues. Trimming pared 1 base from V and 0 bases from J, leaving 7 bases between. The germline gives CDR1 SGHVS, CDR2 FNYEAQ. The CDR3 sequence: CASSLGGLSGNTIYF. As DNA, the CDR3 is TGTGCCAGCAGCTTAGGAGGGCTCTCTGGAAACACCATATATTTT.

This clonotype was picked up a small number of times. The rearrangement joins TRBV5-1 to TRBJ1-2, with D possibly TRBD1 on 6 matching bases. The CDR3 extends over 14 amino acids. Germline-derived CDR1 and CDR2 are SGHRS and YFSETQ. Trimming took 4 bases from V and 4 from J, leaving 14 bases between them. In DNA, the CDR3 is TGCGCCAGCAGCATTGGACAGCCCCTCTATGGCTACACCTTC. It yields the protein CASSIGQPLYGYTF. The entire variable domain, with the rest obtained from reference TRBV5-1 and TRBJ1-2, is as follows: KAGVTQTPRYLIKTRGQQVTLSCSPISGHRSVSWYQQTPGQGLQFLFEYFSETQRNKGNFPGRFSGRQFSNSRSEMNVSTLELGDSALYLCASSIGQPLYGYTFGSGTRLTVV.

This clonotype was picked up many times. This chain connects TRBV7-8 to TRBJ2-1; TRBD2 matches 7 bases. This CDR3 has 13 amino acids. CDR1 and CDR2 (germline): SGHVS, FQNEAQ. The trim removed 5 bases at V and 12 bases at J, leaving 10 bases unmatched. The chain's CDR3 is CASSEVAGTGQFF. The CDR3 DNA is TGTGCCAGCAGCGAAGTAGCGGGTACGGGGCAGTTCTTC.